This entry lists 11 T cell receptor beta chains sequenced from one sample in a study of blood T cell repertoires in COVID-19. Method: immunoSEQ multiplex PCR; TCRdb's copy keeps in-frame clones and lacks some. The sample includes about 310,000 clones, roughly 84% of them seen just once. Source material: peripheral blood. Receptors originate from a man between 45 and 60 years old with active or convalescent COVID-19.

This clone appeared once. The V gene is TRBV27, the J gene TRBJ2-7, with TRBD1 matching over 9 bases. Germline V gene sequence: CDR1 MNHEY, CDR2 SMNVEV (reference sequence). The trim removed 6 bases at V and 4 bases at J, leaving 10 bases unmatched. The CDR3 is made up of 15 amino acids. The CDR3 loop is CASRTGQGQIYEQYF. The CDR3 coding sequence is TGTGCCAGCAGGACAGGACAGGGGCAAATTTACGAGCAGTACTTC.

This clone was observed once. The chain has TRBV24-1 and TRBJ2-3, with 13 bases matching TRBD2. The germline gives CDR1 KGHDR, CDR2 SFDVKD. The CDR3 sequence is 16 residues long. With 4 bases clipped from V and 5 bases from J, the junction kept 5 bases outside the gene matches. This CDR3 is CATSDSGTSGIDTQYF. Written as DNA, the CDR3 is TGTGCCACCAGTGACAGCGGGACTAGCGGGATAGATACGCAGTATTTT.

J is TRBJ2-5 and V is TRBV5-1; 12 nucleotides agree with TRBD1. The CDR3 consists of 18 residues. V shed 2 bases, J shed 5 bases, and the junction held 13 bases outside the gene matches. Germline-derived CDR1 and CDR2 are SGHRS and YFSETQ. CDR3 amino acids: CASSFAPTGTGGGETQYF. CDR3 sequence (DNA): TGCGCCAGCAGCTTCGCACCGACCGGGACAGGGGGCGGGGAGACCCAGTACTTC.

Here the CDR3 DNA reads TGTGCCAGCAGCCAAGGGGGGACGGACAGGGGCAATGAGCAGTTCTTC. Translated, it gives CASSQGGTDRGNEQFF. The V call is TRBV4-2, the J call TRBJ2-1; 9 nucleotides align to TRBD1. V shed 1 base, J shed 6 bases, and the junction held 7 bases outside the gene matches. This CDR3 contains 16 residues. Germline-derived CDR1 and CDR2 are LGHNA and YNFKEQ.

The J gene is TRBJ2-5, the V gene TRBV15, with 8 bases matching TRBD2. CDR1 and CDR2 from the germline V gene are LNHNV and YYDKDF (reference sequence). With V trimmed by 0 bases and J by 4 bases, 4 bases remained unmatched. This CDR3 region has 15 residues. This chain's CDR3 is CATSRERGAGETQYF. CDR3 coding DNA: TGTGCCACCAGCAGAGAGCGGGGGGCGGGAGAGACCCAGTACTTC.

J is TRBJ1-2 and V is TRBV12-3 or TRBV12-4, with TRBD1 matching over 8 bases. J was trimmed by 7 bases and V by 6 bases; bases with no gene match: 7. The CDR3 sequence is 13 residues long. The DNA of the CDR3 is TGTGCCAGCAGACCGACAGGGGTTGGTGGCTACACCTTC. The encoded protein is CASRPTGVGGYTF.

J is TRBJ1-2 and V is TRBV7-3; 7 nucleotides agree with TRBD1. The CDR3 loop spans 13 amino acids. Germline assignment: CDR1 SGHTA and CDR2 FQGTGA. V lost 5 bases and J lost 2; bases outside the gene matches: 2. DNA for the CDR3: TGTGCCAGCAGCCGAGGGGGCAACTATGGCTACACCTTC. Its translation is CASSRGGNYGYTF.

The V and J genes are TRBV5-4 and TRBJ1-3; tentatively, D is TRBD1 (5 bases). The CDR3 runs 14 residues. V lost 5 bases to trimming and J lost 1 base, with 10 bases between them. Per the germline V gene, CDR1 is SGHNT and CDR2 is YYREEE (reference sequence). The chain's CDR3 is CASRSTESGNTIYF. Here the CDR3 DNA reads TGTGCCAGCAGATCGACAGAGTCTGGAAACACCATATATTTT.

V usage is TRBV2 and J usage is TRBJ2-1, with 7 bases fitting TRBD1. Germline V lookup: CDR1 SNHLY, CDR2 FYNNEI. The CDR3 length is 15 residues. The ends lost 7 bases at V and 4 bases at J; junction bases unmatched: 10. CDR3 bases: TGTGCCAGCAATTACGGACAGGCGCCTTACAATGAGCAGTTCTTC. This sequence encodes CASNYGQAPYNEQFF.

The CDR3 loop reads CASSPRGDRGMVNSPLHF. CDR3 nucleotides: TGTGCCAGCAGCCCCAGGGGAGACAGGGGAATGGTTAATTCACCCCTCCACTTT. V is TRBV7-2 and J is TRBJ1-6; 8 positions match TRBD1. CDR1 is SGHTA, CDR2 FQGNSA, per germline. Trimming took 5 bases from V and 6 from J; bases not matched to a gene: 15. The CDR3 has 18 residues.

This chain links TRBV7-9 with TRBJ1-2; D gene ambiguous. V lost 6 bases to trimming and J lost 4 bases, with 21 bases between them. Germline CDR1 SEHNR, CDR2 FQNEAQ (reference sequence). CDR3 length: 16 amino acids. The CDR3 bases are TGTGCCAGCAGTTTCGAAAGGGTCGGACTAGGCTATGGCTACACCTTC. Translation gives CASSFERVGLGYGYTF.